The clone carrying this T cell receptor beta chain was seen many times. Its antigen is as yet unknown. This record belongs to a study of T cell repertoires in cytomegalovirus infection. Looking at the study overall: The public TCR beta signatures pointed to both CMV infection and matching HLA type.

Findings and limits, study-wide: HLA-C-restricted CMV clonotypes gave the most frequent clonotype in two of eight donors. Carriers of CMV and the relevant HLA type were discriminated by public TCR beta frequency.

The CDR3 loop spans 15 amino acids. With V trimmed by 3 bases and J by 3 bases, 6 bases remained unmatched. CDR1 is SGHDN and CDR2 is FVKESK in the germline V gene. TCRdb used MiXCR to reprocess the reads, holding one entry per CDR3 protein. The data hold roughly 130,000 distinct CDR3 sequences, with 8.8% observed a single time. This clonotype was sampled from a human donor in good health (CMV status not recorded). Some clones in this sample may be carry-over from other donors' samples. Specimen: PBMCs. The V gene is TRBV14, the J gene TRBJ2-7; 9 nucleotides agree with TRBD1. CDR3 region: CASSQGQGWGYEQYF. The CDR3 coding sequence is TGTGCCAGCAGCCAGGGACAGGGTTGGGGCTACGAGCAGTACTTC.